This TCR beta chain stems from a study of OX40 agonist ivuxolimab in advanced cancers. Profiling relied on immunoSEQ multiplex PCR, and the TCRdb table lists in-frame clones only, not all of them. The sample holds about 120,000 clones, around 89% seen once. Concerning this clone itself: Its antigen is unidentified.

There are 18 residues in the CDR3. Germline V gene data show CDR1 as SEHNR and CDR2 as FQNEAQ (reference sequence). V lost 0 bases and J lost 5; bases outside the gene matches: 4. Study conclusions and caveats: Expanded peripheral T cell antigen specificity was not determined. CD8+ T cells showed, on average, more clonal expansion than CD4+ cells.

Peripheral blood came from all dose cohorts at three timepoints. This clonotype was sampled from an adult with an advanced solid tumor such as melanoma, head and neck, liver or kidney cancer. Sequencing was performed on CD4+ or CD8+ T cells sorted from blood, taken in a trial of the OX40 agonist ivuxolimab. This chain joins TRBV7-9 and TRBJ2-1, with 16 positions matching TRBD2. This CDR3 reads CASSLALGTSGGDNEQFF. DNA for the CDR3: TGTGCCAGCAGCTTAGCCCTCGGGACTAGCGGGGGGGACAATGAGCAGTTCTTC.